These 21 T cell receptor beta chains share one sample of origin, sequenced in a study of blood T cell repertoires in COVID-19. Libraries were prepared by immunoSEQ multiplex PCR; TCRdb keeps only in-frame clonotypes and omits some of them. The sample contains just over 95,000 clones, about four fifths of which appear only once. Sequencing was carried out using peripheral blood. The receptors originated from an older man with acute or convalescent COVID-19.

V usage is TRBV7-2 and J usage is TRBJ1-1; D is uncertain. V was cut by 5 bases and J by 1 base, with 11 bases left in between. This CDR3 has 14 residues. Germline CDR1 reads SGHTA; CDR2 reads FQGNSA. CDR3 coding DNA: TGTGCCAGCAGCCAACCGGGTCGGAACACTGAAGCTTTCTTT. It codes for CASSQPGRNTEAFF.

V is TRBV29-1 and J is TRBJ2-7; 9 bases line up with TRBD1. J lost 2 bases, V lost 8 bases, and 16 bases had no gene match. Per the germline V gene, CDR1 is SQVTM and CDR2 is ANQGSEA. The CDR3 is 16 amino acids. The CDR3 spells CSSSGTGTGSAYEQYF. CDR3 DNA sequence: TGCAGCTCCAGTGGGACAGGGACGGGCAGCGCCTACGAGCAGTACTTC.

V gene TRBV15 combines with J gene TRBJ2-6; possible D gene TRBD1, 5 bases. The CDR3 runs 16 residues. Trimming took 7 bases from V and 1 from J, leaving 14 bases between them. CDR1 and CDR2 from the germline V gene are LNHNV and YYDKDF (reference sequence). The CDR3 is CATTAYRQSGANVLTF. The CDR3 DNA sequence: TGTGCCACCACGGCCTACAGGCAATCTGGGGCCAACGTCCTGACTTTC.

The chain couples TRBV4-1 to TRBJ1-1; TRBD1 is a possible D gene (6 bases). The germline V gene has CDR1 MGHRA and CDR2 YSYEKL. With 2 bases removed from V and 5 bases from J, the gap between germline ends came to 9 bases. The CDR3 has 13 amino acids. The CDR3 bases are TGCGCCAGCAGCCAAAACAGGGTTACTGAAGCTTTCTTT. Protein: CASSQNRVTEAFF.

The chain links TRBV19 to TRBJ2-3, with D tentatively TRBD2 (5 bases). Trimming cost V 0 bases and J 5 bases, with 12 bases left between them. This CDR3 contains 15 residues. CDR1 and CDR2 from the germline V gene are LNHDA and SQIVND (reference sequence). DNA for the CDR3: TGTGCCAGTAGTATAGATCGGCGGGTTGAAGATACGCAGTATTTT. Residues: CASSIDRRVEDTQYF. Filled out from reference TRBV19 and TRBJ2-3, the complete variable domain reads DGGITQSPKYLFRKEGQNVTLSCEQNLNHDAMYWYRQDPGQGLRLIYYSQIVNDFQKGDIAEGYSVSREKKESFPLTVTSAQKNPTAFYLCASSIDRRVEDTQYFGPGTRLTVL.

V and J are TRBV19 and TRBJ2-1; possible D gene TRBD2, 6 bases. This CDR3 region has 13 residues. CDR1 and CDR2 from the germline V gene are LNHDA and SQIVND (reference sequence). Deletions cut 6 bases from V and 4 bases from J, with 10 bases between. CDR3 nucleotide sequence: TGTGCCAGTAGGGGACTCCTATACAATGAGCAGTTCTTC. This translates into CASRGLLYNEQFF.

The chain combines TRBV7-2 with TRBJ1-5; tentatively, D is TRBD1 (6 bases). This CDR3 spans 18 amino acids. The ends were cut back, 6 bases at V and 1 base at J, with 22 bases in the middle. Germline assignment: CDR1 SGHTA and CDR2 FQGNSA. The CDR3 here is CASSPAGVGGLSNQPQHF. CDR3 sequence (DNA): TGTGCCAGCAGTCCGGCGGGGGTCGGGGGGCTAAGCAATCAGCCCCAGCATTTT.

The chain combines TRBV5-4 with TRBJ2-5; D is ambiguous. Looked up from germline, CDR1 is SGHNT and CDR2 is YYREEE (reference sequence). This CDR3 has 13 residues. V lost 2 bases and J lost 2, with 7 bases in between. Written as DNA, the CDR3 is TGTGCCAGCAGCTTAGAACGGCAAGAGACCCAGTACTTC. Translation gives CASSLERQETQYF.

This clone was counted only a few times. Here the CDR3 DNA reads TGTGCCAGTAGGGGGACAGGGGGCGATCGCACTGAAGCTTTCTTT. As protein: CASRGTGGDRTEAFF. The rearrangement joins TRBV19 to TRBJ1-1; 12 bases line up with TRBD1. The CDR3 extends over 15 amino acids. The junction had 6 bases not matched to a gene; V was cut back by 6 bases and J by 4 bases. Germline V CDR1 and CDR2: LNHDA, SQIVND (reference sequence).

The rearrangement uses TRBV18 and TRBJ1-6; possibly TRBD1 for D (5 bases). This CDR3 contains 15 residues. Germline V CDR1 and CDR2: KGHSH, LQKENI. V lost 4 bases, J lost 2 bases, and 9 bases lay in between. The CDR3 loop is CASSLQAAYNSPLHF. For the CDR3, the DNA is TGTGCCAGCTCACTACAGGCTGCCTATAATTCACCCCTCCACTTT.

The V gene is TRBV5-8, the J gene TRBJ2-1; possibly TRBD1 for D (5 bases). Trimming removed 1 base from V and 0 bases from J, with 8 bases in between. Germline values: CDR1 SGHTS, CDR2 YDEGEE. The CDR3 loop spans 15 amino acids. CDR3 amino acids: CASSLWQGSYNEQFF. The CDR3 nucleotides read TGTGCCAGCAGCTTGTGGCAGGGCTCCTACAATGAGCAGTTCTTC. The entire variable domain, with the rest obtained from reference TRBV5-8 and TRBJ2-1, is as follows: EAGVTQSPTHLIKTRGQQATLRCSPISGHTSVYWYQQALGLGLQFLLWYDEGEERNRGNFPPRFSGRQFPNYSSELNVNALELEDSALYLCASSLWQGSYNEQFFGPGTRLTVL.

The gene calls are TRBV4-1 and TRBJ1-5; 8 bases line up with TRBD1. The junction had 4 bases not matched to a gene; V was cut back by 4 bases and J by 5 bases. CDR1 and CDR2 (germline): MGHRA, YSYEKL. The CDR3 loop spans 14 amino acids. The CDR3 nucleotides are TGCGCCAGCAGCCTCGTGGACAGGGATCAGCCCCAGCATTTT. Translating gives CASSLVDRDQPQHF.

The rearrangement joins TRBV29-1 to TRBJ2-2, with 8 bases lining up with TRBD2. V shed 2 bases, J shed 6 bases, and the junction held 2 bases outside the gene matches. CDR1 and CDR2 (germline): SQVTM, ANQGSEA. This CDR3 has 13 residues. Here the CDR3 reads CSVEPGGAGELFF. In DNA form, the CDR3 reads TGCAGCGTTGAACCGGGGGGGGCCGGGGAGCTGTTTTTT.

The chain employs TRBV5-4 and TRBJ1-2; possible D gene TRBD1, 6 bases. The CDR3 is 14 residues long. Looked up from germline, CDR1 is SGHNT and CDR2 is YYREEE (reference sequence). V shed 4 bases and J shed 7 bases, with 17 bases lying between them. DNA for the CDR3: TGTGCCAGCAGCCCCTCCCGGGGGGCGGTTGGCTACACCTTC. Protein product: CASSPSRGAVGYTF.

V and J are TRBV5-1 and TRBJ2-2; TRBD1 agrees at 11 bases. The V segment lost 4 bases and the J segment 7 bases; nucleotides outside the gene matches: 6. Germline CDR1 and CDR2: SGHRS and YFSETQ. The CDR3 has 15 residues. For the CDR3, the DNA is TGCGCCAGCAGCCCGGGACAGGGGGTAGGCGGGGAGCTGTTTTTT. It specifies CASSPGQGVGGELFF.

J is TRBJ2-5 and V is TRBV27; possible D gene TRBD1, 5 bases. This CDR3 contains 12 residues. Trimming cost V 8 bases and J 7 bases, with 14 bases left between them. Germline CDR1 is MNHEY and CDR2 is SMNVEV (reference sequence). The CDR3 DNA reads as TGTGCCAGCCGTAAGGGGTGGGGGACCCAGTACTTC. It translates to CASRKGWGTQYF.

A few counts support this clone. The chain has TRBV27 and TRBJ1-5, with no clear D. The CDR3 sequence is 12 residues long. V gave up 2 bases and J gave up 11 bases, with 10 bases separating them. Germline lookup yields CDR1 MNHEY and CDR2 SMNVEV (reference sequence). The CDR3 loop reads CASSLPGSTQHF. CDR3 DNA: TGTGCCAGCAGTTTACCGGGGTCGACCCAGCATTTT.

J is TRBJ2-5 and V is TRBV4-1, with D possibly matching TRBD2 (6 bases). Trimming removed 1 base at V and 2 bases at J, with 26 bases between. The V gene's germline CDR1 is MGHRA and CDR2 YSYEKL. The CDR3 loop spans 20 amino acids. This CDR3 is CASSQALRETGRGFQETQYF. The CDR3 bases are TGCGCCAGCAGCCAAGCCCTCCGGGAGACCGGTCGGGGGTTTCAAGAGACCCAGTACTTC.

The CDR3 loop is CSESRDRANEQFF. The CDR3 DNA follows: TGCAGCGAGTCCCGGGACAGGGCCAATGAGCAGTTCTTC. The chain combines TRBV29-1 with TRBJ2-1, with 9 bases fitting TRBD1. Germline-derived CDR1 and CDR2 are SQVTM and ANQGSEA. Trimming cost V 7 bases and J 6 bases; bases outside gene matches: 7. This CDR3 region has 13 residues.

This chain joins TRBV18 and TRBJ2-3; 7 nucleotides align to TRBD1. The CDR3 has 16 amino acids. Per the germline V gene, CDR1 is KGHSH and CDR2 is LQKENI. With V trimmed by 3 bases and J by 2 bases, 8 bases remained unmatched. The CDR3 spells CASSPIRDSFTDTQYF. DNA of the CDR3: TGTGCCAGCTCACCTATCCGGGACAGCTTCACAGATACGCAGTATTTT.

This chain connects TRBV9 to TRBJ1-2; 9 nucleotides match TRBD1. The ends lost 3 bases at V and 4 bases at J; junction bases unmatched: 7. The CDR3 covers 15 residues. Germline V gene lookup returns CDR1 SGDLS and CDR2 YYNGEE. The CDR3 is CASSARDRESYGYTF. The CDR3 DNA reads TGTGCCAGCAGCGCGCGGGACAGGGAAAGCTATGGCTACACCTTC.